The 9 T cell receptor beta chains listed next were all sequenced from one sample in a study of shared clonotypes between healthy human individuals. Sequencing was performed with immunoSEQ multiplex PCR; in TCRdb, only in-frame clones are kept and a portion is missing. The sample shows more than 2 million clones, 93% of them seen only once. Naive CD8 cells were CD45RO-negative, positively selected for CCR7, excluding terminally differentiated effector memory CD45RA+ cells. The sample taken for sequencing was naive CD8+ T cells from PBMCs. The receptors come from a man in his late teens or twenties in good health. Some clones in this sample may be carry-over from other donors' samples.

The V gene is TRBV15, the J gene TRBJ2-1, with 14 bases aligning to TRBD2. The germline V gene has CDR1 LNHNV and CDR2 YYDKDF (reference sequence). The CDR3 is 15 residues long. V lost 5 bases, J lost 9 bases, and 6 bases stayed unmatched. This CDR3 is CATSPGLAGVFEQFF. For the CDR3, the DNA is TGTGCCACCAGCCCGGGACTAGCGGGAGTTTTTGAGCAGTTCTTC.

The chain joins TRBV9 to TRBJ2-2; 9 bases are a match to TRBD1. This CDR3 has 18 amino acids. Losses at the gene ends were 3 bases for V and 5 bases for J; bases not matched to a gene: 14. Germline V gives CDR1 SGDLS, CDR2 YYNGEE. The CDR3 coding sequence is TGTGCCAGCAGCGGTCAGGCCGGGACAGGGCCGGGAACCGGGGAGCTGTTTTTT. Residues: CASSGQAGTGPGTGELFF.

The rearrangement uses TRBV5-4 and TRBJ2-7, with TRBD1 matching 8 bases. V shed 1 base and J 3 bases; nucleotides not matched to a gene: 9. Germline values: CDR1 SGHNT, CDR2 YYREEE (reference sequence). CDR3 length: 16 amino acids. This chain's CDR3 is CASSLQGALLIYEQYF. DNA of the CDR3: TGTGCCAGCAGCTTGCAGGGGGCGCTTCTTATCTACGAGCAGTACTTC.

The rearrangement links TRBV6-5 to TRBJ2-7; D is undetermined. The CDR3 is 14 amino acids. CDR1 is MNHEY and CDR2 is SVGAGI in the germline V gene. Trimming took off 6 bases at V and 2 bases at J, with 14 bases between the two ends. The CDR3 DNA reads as TGTGCCAGCAGCAACACCGGCCCTCCCTACGAGCAGTACTTC. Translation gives CASSNTGPPYEQYF.

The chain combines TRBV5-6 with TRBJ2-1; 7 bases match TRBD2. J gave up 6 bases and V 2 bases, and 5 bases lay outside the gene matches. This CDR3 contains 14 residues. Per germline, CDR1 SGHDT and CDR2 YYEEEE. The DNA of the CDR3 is TGTGCCAGCAGCTTTGGGGGAGGGCCCAATGAGCAGTTCTTC. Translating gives CASSFGGGPNEQFF. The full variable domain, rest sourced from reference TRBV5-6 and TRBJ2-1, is DAGVTQSPTHLIKTRGQQVTLRCSPKSGHDTVSWYQQALGQGPQFIFQYYEEEERQRGNFPDRFSGHQFPNYSSELNVNALLLGDSALYLCASSFGGGPNEQFFGPGTRLTVL.

In DNA, the CDR3 is TGCGCCACCCACGGGACTAGCGGGAGAGTCATCTACGAGCAGTACTTC. It translates to CATHGTSGRVIYEQYF. The chain uses TRBV10-1 and TRBJ2-7, with TRBD2 matching 14 bases. The V and J ends lost 10 bases and 3 bases, in that order; junction bases with no gene match: 11. Germline CDR1 and CDR2: WNHNN and SYGVQD (reference sequence). This CDR3 region has 16 residues.

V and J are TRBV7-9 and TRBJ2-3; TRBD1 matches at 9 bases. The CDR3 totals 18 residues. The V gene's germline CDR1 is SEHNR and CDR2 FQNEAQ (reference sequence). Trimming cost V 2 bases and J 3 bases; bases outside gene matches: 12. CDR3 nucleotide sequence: TGTGCCAGCAGCTTACGTATGGGTAGGGGACAGGGTACAGATACGCAGTATTTT. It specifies CASSLRMGRGQGTDTQYF.

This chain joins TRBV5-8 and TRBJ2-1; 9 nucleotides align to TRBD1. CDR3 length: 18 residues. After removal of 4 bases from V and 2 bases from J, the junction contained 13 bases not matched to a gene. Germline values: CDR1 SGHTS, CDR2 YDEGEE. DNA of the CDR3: TGTGCCAGCAGCCCACAGGGGGCACCGGGCGGGCCCTACAATGAGCAGTTCTTC. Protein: CASSPQGAPGGPYNEQFF.

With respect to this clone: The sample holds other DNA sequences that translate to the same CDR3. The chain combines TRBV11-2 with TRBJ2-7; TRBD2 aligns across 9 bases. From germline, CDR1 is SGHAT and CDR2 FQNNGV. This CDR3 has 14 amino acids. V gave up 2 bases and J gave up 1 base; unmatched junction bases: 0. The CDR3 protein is CASSLLAGSYEQYF. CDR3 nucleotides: TGTGCCAGCAGCTTACTAGCGGGGTCCTACGAGCAGTACTTC.